The 8 T cell receptor beta chains reported below all come from one sample, sequenced in a study of early T cells in non-severe SARS-CoV-2 infection. Each CDR3 protein gets one entry after TCRdb re-called the 5' RACE reads with MiXCR. The table has tens of thousands of distinct CDR3 sequences, approximately 17% seen once. The sample was whole blood, taken at baseline. These receptors came from an adult who was a healthcare worker with PCR-confirmed SARS-CoV-2 infection or an uninfected control (not recorded which).

This clonotype was recorded a few times. The chain combines TRBV4-1 with TRBJ2-7, with D perhaps TRBD1 (6 bases). CDR1 is MGHRA, CDR2 YSYEKL, per germline. The CDR3 has 14 amino acids. Deletions cut 0 bases from V and 5 bases from J, with 11 bases between. CDR3 region: CASSQEHREHEQYF. The CDR3 coding sequence is TGCGCCAGCAGCCAAGAGCACAGGGAGCACGAGCAGTACTTC.

V and J are TRBV30 and TRBJ1-3, with a weak D call TRBD1 (5 bases). Trimming cost V 4 bases and J 0 bases, with 19 bases left between them. The germline V gene has CDR1 GTSNPN and CDR2 SVGIG (reference sequence). This CDR3 spans 17 amino acids. CDR3 in amino acids: CAWIPQGPSFSGNTIYF. The CDR3, as DNA: TGTGCCTGGATCCCCCAGGGACCCTCATTCTCTGGAAACACCATATATTTT.

V usage is TRBV28 and J usage is TRBJ2-7, with D possibly matching TRBD2 (6 bases). With 4 bases removed from V and 2 bases from J, the gap between germline ends came to 12 bases. There are 14 residues in the CDR3. CDR1 and CDR2 (germline): MDHEN, SYDVKM. The CDR3 sequence is CASSSSPSAYEQYF. CDR3 bases: TGTGCCAGCAGTTCCTCCCCTAGCGCCTACGAGCAGTACTTC.

This clonotype was counted a few times. This chain connects TRBV2 to TRBJ1-1; 9 positions match TRBD1. The CDR3 length is 14 residues. Germline V CDR1 and CDR2: SNHLY, FYNNEI. V dropped 4 bases and J dropped 7; count of bases not matched to a gene: 7. This CDR3 is CASSATGGTSEAFF. Written as DNA, the CDR3 is TGTGCCAGCAGTGCAACAGGGGGCACTAGTGAAGCTTTCTTT.

The J gene is TRBJ2-7, the V gene TRBV5-6; TRBD1 might be the D (7 bases). The CDR3 sequence is 13 residues long. From germline, CDR1 is SGHDT and CDR2 YYEEEE. The V end was cut by 3 bases, the J end by 6 bases, with 13 bases between. CDR3 nucleotides: TGTGCCAGCAGCTGGACAGGAGGGGGCGAGCAGTACTTC. It translates to CASSWTGGGEQYF. The full variable domain, rest sourced from reference TRBV5-6 and TRBJ2-7, is DAGVTQSPTHLIKTRGQQVTLRCSPKSGHDTVSWYQQALGQGPQFIFQYYEEEERQRGNFPDRFSGHQFPNYSSELNVNALLLGDSALYLCASSWTGGGEQYFGPGTRLTVT.

This clonotype was seen ten or more times. The chain carries TRBV28 and TRBJ1-5; perhaps TRBD1 as D (5 bases). V was trimmed by 4 bases and J by 3 bases, leaving 22 bases between them. The CDR3 runs 18 residues. Germline V gene data show CDR1 as MDHEN and CDR2 as SYDVKM. The CDR3 sequence is CASSSIWPGQGANQPQHF. CDR3 DNA sequence: TGTGCCAGCAGTTCAATTTGGCCCGGGCAGGGAGCCAATCAGCCCCAGCATTTT.

The sample holds a few counts of this clonotype. This chain links TRBV28 with TRBJ1-5, with unresolved D. The germline V and J ends were trimmed by 8 bases and 6 bases, with 14 bases remaining between them. Germline V lookup: CDR1 MDHEN, CDR2 SYDVKM. This CDR3 has 13 amino acids. The CDR3: CASRTERPQPQHF. CDR3 nucleotide sequence: TGTGCCAGCCGCACCGAGAGGCCTCAGCCCCAGCATTTT.

This clonotype turned up a few times. The CDR3 coding sequence is TGCGCCAGCAGCCTCCCATCAGACGAGCAGTACTTC. Residues: CASSLPSDEQYF. This chain links TRBV4-1 with TRBJ2-7; unclear D gene. The CDR3 extends over 12 amino acids. Per the germline V gene, CDR1 is MGHRA and CDR2 is YSYEKL. V was clipped by 4 bases and J by 5 bases, with 9 bases between them.